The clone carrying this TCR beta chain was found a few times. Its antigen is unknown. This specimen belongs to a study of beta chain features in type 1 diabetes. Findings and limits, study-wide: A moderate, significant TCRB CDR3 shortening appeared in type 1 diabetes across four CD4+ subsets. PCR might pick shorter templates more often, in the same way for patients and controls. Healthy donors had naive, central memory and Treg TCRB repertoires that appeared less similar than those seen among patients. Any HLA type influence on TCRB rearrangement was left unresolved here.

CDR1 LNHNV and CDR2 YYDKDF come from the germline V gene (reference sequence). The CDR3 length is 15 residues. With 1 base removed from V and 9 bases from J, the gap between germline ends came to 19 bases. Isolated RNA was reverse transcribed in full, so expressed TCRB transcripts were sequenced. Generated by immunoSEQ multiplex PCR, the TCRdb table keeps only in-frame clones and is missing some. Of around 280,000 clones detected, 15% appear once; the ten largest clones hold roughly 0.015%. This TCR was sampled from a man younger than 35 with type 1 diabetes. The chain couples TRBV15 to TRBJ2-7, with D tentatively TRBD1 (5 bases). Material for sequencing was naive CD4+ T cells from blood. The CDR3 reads CATSRVAGWQGGQYF. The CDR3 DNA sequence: TGTGCCACCAGCAGAGTTGCCGGATGGCAGGGCGGGCAGTACTTC.